This TCR beta chain was sequenced for a study of shared clonotypes between healthy human individuals. Details on this clone: Its target is not known.

The assay was immunoSEQ multiplex PCR, and TCRdb's table has in-frame clones only and misses some. The table shows 500,000 to 550,000 clones, with 90% to 97% occurring only once. Germline CDR1 reads MNHNS; CDR2 reads SASEGT. V lost 0 bases and J lost 5, with 4 bases in between. CDR3 length equals 12 residues. Study findings and constraints: Generation probabilities were higher for clonotypes shared across all four sorted-subset donors than for unshared ones. Several donors shared about 5% of their naive CD4 clonotypes. Specimens sampled were limited to blood, with tissue repertoires likely differing.

Input material: naive CD4+ T cells sorted from blood. Subset denoted: CD45RA+ positively selected. The rearrangement uses TRBV6-1 and TRBJ2-5; D uncertain. The origin of this receptor is a young woman in good health. The CDR3 region has the DNA TGTGCCAGCAGTGAAGCCAGTGAGACCCAGTACTTC. Its protein is CASSEASETQYF.